This T cell receptor beta chain comes out of a study of blood T cell repertoires in COVID-19. Study information: Spain, Italy and the United States supplied samples that represented acute and convalescent COVID-19.

In the original analysis: Reference gene primers were amplified, and this amplification served to estimate nucleated cell counts. Produced via immunoSEQ multiplex PCR; TCRdb's table is partial and in-frame only. Clone size and the V and J calls come from that table; the DNA yielded D and trimming. The table includes around 260,000 clones, around 86% detected once. Seattle patients were enrolled during active infection and followed longitudinally. The V segment lost 4 bases and the J segment 3 bases; nucleotides outside the gene matches: 8. Per the germline V gene, CDR1 is SGHAT and CDR2 is FQNNGV. The length of the CDR3 is 16 residues.

Sequenced sample: peripheral blood. This clonotype was obtained from a woman aged 55-70 years with COVID-19, enrolled during active disease. J is TRBJ2-1 and V is TRBV11-2, with TRBD2 matching 8 bases. The CDR3 here is CASSSRAGESYNEQFF. Written as DNA, the CDR3 is TGTGCCAGCAGCTCAAGAGCGGGAGAAAGCTACAATGAGCAGTTCTTC.